The T cell receptor (beta chain) described here comes from a study of human T cells and chemical hapten exposure. One entry per CDR3 protein results from TCRdb running MiXCR on the RACE reads. The table has 180,000 or so distinct CDR3 sequences, more than 12% seen once. The time point is: patch test 1, 2 weeks after DPC sensitization. Treatment given: therapeutic diphenylcyclopropenone sensitization with weekly scalp DPC. There are a few counts of this clonotype. Sequenced material: whole blood, taken in connection with sensitization to the hapten diphenylcyclopropenone (DPC). This TCR was sampled from a woman aged 25 to 45 with alopecia areata. Some clones in this sample may be carry-over from other donors' samples.

The CDR3 loop reads CASSLQPDAVSYGYTF. For the CDR3, the DNA is TGCGCCAGCAGCTTACAACCCGACGCGGTTTCCTATGGCTACACCTTC. The chain employs TRBV5-1 and TRBJ1-2; D not resolved. V dropped 2 bases and J dropped 4 bases, with 18 bases sitting between them. The CDR3 extends over 16 amino acids. In germline, CDR1 is SGHRS, CDR2 YFSETQ.